This T cell receptor beta chain was retrieved from a study of T-cell reconstitution after alpha-beta-depleted transplantation in children. Trimming shortened V by 5 bases and J by 1 base, and 15 bases separated the two germline ends. There are 15 residues in the CDR3. The germline gives CDR1 SQVTM, CDR2 ANQGSEA. Unique molecular identifiers were incorporated during preparation of the TCRbeta library. MiXCR was run by TCRdb on the PCR reads, yielding one entry per CDR3 protein. The data hold approximately 800,000 distinct CDR3 sequences, with 15% to 20% observed a single time. Notes on this clonotype: Its specificity is unknown.

General study results and limits: There were reportedly several hundred expanded graft clones from which alpha-beta T cells came about two months after transplant. Some patients owed their high day-60 TCRbeta diversity to surviving recipient T cells and thymic progenitors. T cells produced anew were the main source of T-cell counts and diversity one year after transplant.

The sequence came from a male patient aged 10 to 17 who had a stem cell transplant for acute lymphoblastic leukemia, so the T cells may come from the graft donor. This chain connects TRBV29-1 to TRBJ2-1, with D possibly being TRBD1 (6 bases). The specimen was PBMCs, mostly from graft donor cells, collected 360 days after TCRalphabeta/CD19-depleted stem cell transplant. CDR3 in amino acids: CSVLGHRVSYNEQFF. The CDR3 DNA reads as TGCAGCGTTCTAGGGCACAGGGTTTCCTACAATGAGCAGTTCTTC.